This T cell receptor (beta chain) emerged from a study of chemoradiotherapy in HPV16-positive cancers. General study results and limits: Better recurrence-free survival went with HPV-responsive T-cell expansion in HPV16-positive patients. HPV-specific T cells were functionally defined from only a couple of HPV16-positive patients.

Here immunoSEQ multiplex PCR was the method, and the copy in TCRdb shows in-frame clones only, minus some. The repertoire holds tens of thousands of clones, 91% seen once, with about 20% in the top ten. V lost 2 bases, J lost 5 bases, and 5 bases stayed unmatched. Per germline, CDR1 SGHRS and CDR2 YFSETQ. This CDR3 comprises 14 residues. To note about this clone: The antigen remains unidentified.

The sequence was obtained from a human donor with HPV-associated anogenital cancer. The chain couples TRBV5-1 to TRBJ1-1, with 8 bases fitting TRBD1. The material sequenced was blood, taken from a patient who underwent chemoradiotherapy. The CDR3 DNA reads as TGCGCCAGCAGCTTCGACAGGGGTGTAACTGAAGCTTTCTTT. Its translation: CASSFDRGVTEAFF.